One sample yielded the 32 T cell receptor beta chains listed below, sequenced in a study of CD8+CD57+ T cells in acquired aplastic anemia. TCR beta VDJ and CDR3 profiling used genomic DNA as template. TCRdb used MiXCR to reprocess the reads, holding one entry per CDR3 protein. The data hold 400,000 to 500,000 distinct CDR3 sequences, with 55% to 75% observed a single time. The specimen was sorted CD4+, CD8+, or CD8+CD57+ T cells (not recorded which) from PBMCs. Receptors were obtained from a human donor in good health, serving as a control.

This clonotype was detected ten times or more. The gene calls are TRBV6-6 and TRBJ1-2; D is undetermined. The CDR3 is made up of 13 amino acids. Germline values: CDR1 MNHNY, CDR2 SVGAGI (reference sequence). V gave up 6 bases and J gave up 4 bases, with 12 bases separating them. CDR3 amino acids: CASSPHLSYGYTF. The CDR3 bases are TGTGCCAGCAGCCCACATCTCTCCTATGGCTACACCTTC.

Of note for this clonotype: The germline gene is not matched at one end of the junction; a read error may be the cause. The chain joins TRBV2 to TRBJ1-2; TRBD1 agrees at 8 bases. Per the germline V gene, CDR1 is SNHLY and CDR2 is FYNNEI. The CDR3 extends over 15 amino acids. The CDR3 DNA reads as TGTGTCAGCAGGCCAAGGACAGGGAGCAATCAGGCCCAGCACTTT. Its protein is CVSRPRTGSNQAQHF.

V and J are TRBV20-1 and TRBJ2-5; TRBD1 agrees at 8 bases. Germline V gives CDR1 DFQATT, CDR2 SNEGSKA (reference sequence). The V gene end was trimmed by 5 bases and the J gene end by 5 bases; junction bases not matched to a gene: 10. CDR3 length: 14 amino acids. The CDR3 DNA reads TGCAGTGCTCTCGGACAGGGCATGGAGGAGACCCAGTACTTC. Its protein is CSALGQGMEETQYF.

This clonotype was seen just once. The rearrangement links TRBV5-6 to TRBJ1-2; 8 bases are shared with TRBD1. CDR1 and CDR2 from the germline V gene are SGHDT and YYEEEE. After removal of 0 bases from V and 8 bases from J, the junction contained 9 bases not matched to a gene. The CDR3 runs 15 residues. The CDR3 bases are TGTGCCAGCAGCTTGGTACGACGGACAGGGAGGGGCTACACCTTC. Translation: CASSLVRRTGRGYTF.

Regarding this clonotype: Because the CDR3's place on the DNA is in doubt, the DNA is left out and the CDR3 is given as listed by TCRdb. The gene calls are TRBV1 and TRBJ2-1; the table's D call, TRBD1, has no DNA check behind it. TRBV1 is listed as a pseudogene. Counting both end residues, the CDR3 totals 15 amino acids. CDR3: CLCSATGQGDHEQFF.

This clonotype was detected ten times or more. The chain uses TRBV6-6 and TRBJ1-1; a possible D gene is TRBD1 (5 bases). CDR3 length equals 17 residues. The germline V and J ends were trimmed by 2 bases and 0 bases, with 16 bases remaining between them. The germline gives CDR1 MNHNY, CDR2 SVGAGI (reference sequence). CDR3 DNA sequence: TGTGCCAGCAGTTACAACGCAGGGACGGCGGTGAACACTGAAGCTTTCTTT. This gives the protein CASSYNAGTAVNTEAFF.

The chain carries TRBV10-3 and TRBJ2-5; TRBD1 matches 8 bases. This CDR3 is built from 15 residues. Germline loops: CDR1 ENHRY, CDR2 SYGVKD. V trimming: 2 bases; J trimming: 4 bases; junction bases outside the gene matches: 6. CDR3 DNA sequence: TGTGCCATCAGTGAGGGTAGTGGACAGGGAGAGACCCAGTACTTC. It is translated as CAISEGSGQGETQYF.

This clonotype came up a few times. The rearrangement links TRBV25-1 to TRBJ1-1; tentative D call: TRBD1 (6 bases). V lost 4 bases and J lost 2, with 11 bases in between. The CDR3 runs to 14 residues. Germline CDR1 reads MGHDK; CDR2 reads SYGVNS. The CDR3 loop is CASSVRGPNTEAFF. The CDR3 DNA is TGTGCCAGCAGTGTCCGGGGGCCAAACACTGAAGCTTTCTTT.

The chain carries TRBV20-1 and TRBJ1-2; 7 nucleotides line up with TRBD1. J was trimmed by 2 bases and V by 5 bases; bases with no gene match: 8. The CDR3 covers 14 residues. Per germline, CDR1 DFQATT and CDR2 SNEGSKA (reference sequence). This CDR3 is CSAPTGTENYGYTF. The CDR3 nucleotides read TGCAGTGCTCCCACCGGGACAGAAAACTATGGCTACACCTTC.

This sequence joins TRBV20-1 and TRBJ1-4, with a tentative D call TRBD1 (5 bases). V lost 4 bases to trimming and J lost 5 bases, with 11 bases between them. Germline V lookup: CDR1 DFQATT, CDR2 SNEGSKA (reference sequence). This CDR3 comprises 13 residues. CDR3 amino acids: CSATRGSNEKLFF. The CDR3 DNA reads TGCAGTGCTACAAGGGGTAGCAATGAAAAACTGTTTTTT.

The chain employs TRBV7-8 and TRBJ1-3, with D possibly TRBD1 on 5 matching bases. The CDR3 spans 12 residues. Germline V gene sequence: CDR1 SGHVS, CDR2 FQNEAQ. The germline V and J ends were trimmed by 6 bases and 12 bases, with 15 bases remaining between them. The CDR3 protein is CASRAGGNYIYF. CDR3 nucleotides: TGTGCCAGCAGGGCCGGGGGAAACTACATATATTTT.

The chain recombines TRBV2 with TRBJ2-1; 9 bases map to TRBD1. V gave up 8 bases and J gave up 5 bases; unmatched junction bases: 7. In germline, CDR1 is SNHLY, CDR2 FYNNEI. The CDR3 loop spans 14 amino acids. The CDR3 nucleotides are TGTGCCAGCGATCGGACAGGGGTGAACAATGAGCAGTTCTTC. Translated, it gives CASDRTGVNNEQFF.

This chain joins TRBV20-1 and TRBJ1-1, with 8 bases aligning to TRBD1. Germline V CDR1 and CDR2: DFQATT, SNEGSKA (reference sequence). V shed 6 bases, J shed 7 bases, and the junction held 7 bases outside the gene matches. The CDR3 sequence is 12 residues long. CDR3 sequence: CSAGRQGNEAFF. CDR3 nucleotide sequence: TGCAGTGCGGGCCGACAGGGGAATGAAGCTTTCTTT.

As for this clonotype: Germline is not matched at one junction end, which may reflect a read error. The CDR3 sequence: CASSPDRGDYEQCF. The CDR3, as DNA: TGTGCCAGCAGTCCGGACAGGGGAGATTACGAGCAGTGCTTC. V gene TRBV10-3 combines with J gene TRBJ2-7; 9 positions agree with TRBD1. The CDR3 spans 14 residues. The germline V gene has CDR1 ENHRY and CDR2 SYGVKD.

V gene TRBV12-3 or TRBV12-4 combines with J gene TRBJ2-3, with D tentatively TRBD1 (5 bases). The CDR3 spans 16 residues. Trimming stripped 5 bases from V and 1 base from J, with 16 bases between. The CDR3 DNA is TGTGCCAGCAGTCAACCTCGACAGTACGGCACAGATACGCAGTATTTT. This codes for CASSQPRQYGTDTQYF.

The sample holds a few counts of this clonotype. The V call is TRBV7-2, the J call TRBJ1-2; D not resolved. V was shortened by 5 bases and J by 7 bases, with 20 bases between the two germline ends. The CDR3 sequence is 15 residues long. Looked up from germline, CDR1 is SGHTA and CDR2 is FQGNSA. CDR3 bases: TGTGCCAGCAGCGGGAGGTTGGGGAGTTCCCTTGGCTACACCTTC. Translated: CASSGRLGSSLGYTF.

The chain links TRBV5-6 to TRBJ1-5; 7 nucleotides match TRBD1. Losses at the gene ends were 4 bases for V and 3 bases for J; bases not matched to a gene: 10. Germline values: CDR1 SGHDT, CDR2 YYEEEE. CDR3 length: 16 amino acids. The CDR3 region has the DNA TGTGCCAGCAGCCACAGGGGCGAGGGTCCCAATCAGCCCCAGCATTTT. Amino acids: CASSHRGEGPNQPQHF.

With respect to this clonotype: Because the CDR3's place on the DNA is in doubt, the DNA is left out and the CDR3 is given as listed by TCRdb. The chain combines TRBV7-9 with TRBJ2-7; the D call in the table, TRBD1, was not verified against the DNA. Both ends counted, the CDR3 spans 15 residues. Germline lookup yields CDR1 SEHNR and CDR2 FQNEAQ (reference sequence). CDR3: CASGARGQYFGARYF.

The count of this clonotype is one. The chain joins TRBV25-1 to TRBJ1-5; possible D gene TRBD1, 5 bases. V shed 1 base and J shed 1 base, with 11 bases lying between them. CDR3 length equals 16 residues. Germline loops: CDR1 MGHDK, CDR2 SYGVNS. For the CDR3, the DNA is TGTGCCAGCAGTGAATCTGGCAGGGCGAGCAATCAGCCCCAGCATTTT. Amino acids: CASSESGRASNQPQHF.

The CDR3 sequence is CSAYRQAYGHRAYEQYF. In DNA, the CDR3 is TGCAGTGCCTACAGACAGGCCTACGGGCACAGAGCCTACGAGCAGTACTTC. The chain links TRBV20-1 to TRBJ2-7; a weak D match, TRBD1 (6 bases). This CDR3 contains 17 residues. V dropped 6 bases and J dropped 2 bases, with 26 bases sitting between them. Germline V gene data show CDR1 as DFQATT and CDR2 as SNEGSKA (reference sequence).

This chain links TRBV20-1 with TRBJ1-1; D is undetermined. CDR3 size: 14 residues. The V and J ends lost 4 bases and 4 bases respectively, with 16 bases between them. CDR1 is DFQATT and CDR2 is SNEGSKA in the germline V gene (reference sequence). CDR3 DNA sequence: TGCAGTGCTACCCACACCGATGCAGGCACTGAAGCTTTCTTT. Translating gives CSATHTDAGTEAFF.

In its sample, this clonotype was seen many times. The rearrangement links TRBV29-1 to TRBJ2-6, with D hard to call. There are 13 residues in the CDR3. V shed 3 bases and J shed 0 bases, with 3 bases lying between them. Germline lookup yields CDR1 SQVTM and CDR2 ANQGSEA. The CDR3 region has the DNA TGCAGCGTTGACAACTCTGGGGCCAACGTCCTGACTTTC. Translation: CSVDNSGANVLTF.

This clonotype showed up just a few times. This may come from a read error, since a much larger clone is one base off. The J gene is TRBJ2-3, the V gene TRBV2, with 7 bases aligning to TRBD2. Germline CDR1 and CDR2: SNHLY and FYNNEI. The CDR3 is 15 amino acids. V shed 5 bases and J 5 bases; nucleotides not matched to a gene: 10. The CDR3 loop is CASSLAGGAGDTQYF. The DNA of the CDR3 is TGTGCCAGCAGTTTAGCGGGCGGGGCAGGAGATACGCAGTATTTT.

The rearrangement links TRBV10-2 to TRBJ2-3; 10 nucleotides line up with TRBD2. The CDR3 is 17 amino acids. Germline V gene lookup returns CDR1 WSHSY and CDR2 SAAADI. The junction had 7 bases not matched to a gene; V was cut back by 0 bases and J by 4 bases. In DNA, the CDR3 is TGCGCCAGCAGTGAGTCGAGAGCGGGGGGGCCCTCAGATACGCAGTATTTT. It codes for CASSESRAGGPSDTQYF.

The rearrangement uses TRBV7-2 and TRBJ1-5; the D gene is possibly TRBD1 (6 bases). This CDR3 spans 15 amino acids. From germline, CDR1 is SGHTA and CDR2 FQGNSA. Trimming took off 5 bases at V and 6 bases at J, with 17 bases between the two ends. This CDR3 reads CASSPPTGQGQPQHF. The CDR3 DNA sequence: TGTGCCAGCAGCCCCCCCACAGGGCAGGGTCAGCCCCAGCATTTT.

Points on this clonotype: One end of the junction fails to match germline, which may point to a read error. CDR3 in amino acids: CASSDRGRTGYAF. DNA of the CDR3: TGTGCCAGCAGCGACAGGGGGCGGACCGGCTACGCCTTC. The chain uses TRBV9 and TRBJ1-2; 9 bases line up with TRBD1. The CDR3 sequence is 13 residues long. CDR1 and CDR2 from the germline V gene are SGDLS and YYNGEE.

This clonotype appeared a few times. The CDR3 sequence: CATSRDDQPQHF. CDR3 coding DNA: TGTGCCACCAGCAGAGATGATCAGCCCCAGCATTTT. The chain links TRBV15 to TRBJ1-5, with D uncertain. The CDR3 sequence is 12 residues long. CDR1 and CDR2 from the germline V gene are LNHNV and YYDKDF (reference sequence). V lost 0 bases and J lost 5, with 2 bases in between.

The table lists this clonotype with many counts. The rearrangement joins TRBV20-1 to TRBJ2-1; perhaps TRBD2 as D (5 bases). The CDR3 contains 13 residues. Per the germline V gene, CDR1 is DFQATT and CDR2 is SNEGSKA (reference sequence). The V gene lost 8 bases and the J gene lost 8 bases, with 19 bases spanning the gap. CDR3 amino acids: CSSTLTGLHEQFF. Here the CDR3 DNA reads TGCAGTTCCACCTTGACTGGACTCCATGAGCAGTTCTTC.

The V gene is TRBV7-2, the J gene TRBJ1-6; no reliable D call. V was shortened by 1 base and J by 6 bases, with 16 bases between the two germline ends. This CDR3 has 17 amino acids. The germline V gene has CDR1 SGHTA and CDR2 FQGNSA. The CDR3 sequence is CASSLGVQYLRNSPLHF. For the CDR3, the DNA is TGTGCCAGCAGCTTAGGGGTACAGTACCTTCGTAATTCACCCCTCCACTTT.

A word on this clonotype: Sequence at one end of the junction differs from germline and may be a read error. The chain employs TRBV7-9 and TRBJ1-5; D call uncertain. CDR3 length: 14 residues. Germline V gives CDR1 SEHNR, CDR2 FQNEAQ (reference sequence). CDR3 coding DNA: TGTGCCAGCAGCTTATCGGGAGGAGTAGACACTGAAGCTTTT. This gives the protein CASSLSGGVDTEAF.

Notes on this clonotype: Relative to the germline gene, one junction end is altered; a read error may explain this. The J gene is TRBJ1-2, the V gene TRBV7-8; D uncertain. The CDR3 consists of 12 residues. Germline lookup yields CDR1 SGHVS and CDR2 FQNEAQ. The DNA of the CDR3 is TGTGCCAGCAGCCCGCGGTCGTATGGCTACAAATTC. It translates to CASSPRSYGYKF. Supplemented by reference TRBV7-8 and TRBJ1-2, the full variable domain reads GAGVSQSPRYKVAKRGQDVALRCDPISGHVSLFWYQQALGQGPEFLTYFQNEAQLDKSGLPSDRFFAERPEGSVSTLKIQRTQQEDSAVYLCASSPRSYGYKFGSGTRLTVV.

This chain links TRBV7-2 with TRBJ1-2; D not certain. The CDR3 spans 13 residues. Germline CDR1 reads SGHTA; CDR2 reads FQGNSA. V lost 2 bases and J 7 bases, leaving 11 bases between the germline ends. The CDR3 sequence is CASSLPSAGGYTF. The CDR3 DNA is TGTGCCAGCAGCTTACCGTCGGCCGGTGGCTACACCTTC.